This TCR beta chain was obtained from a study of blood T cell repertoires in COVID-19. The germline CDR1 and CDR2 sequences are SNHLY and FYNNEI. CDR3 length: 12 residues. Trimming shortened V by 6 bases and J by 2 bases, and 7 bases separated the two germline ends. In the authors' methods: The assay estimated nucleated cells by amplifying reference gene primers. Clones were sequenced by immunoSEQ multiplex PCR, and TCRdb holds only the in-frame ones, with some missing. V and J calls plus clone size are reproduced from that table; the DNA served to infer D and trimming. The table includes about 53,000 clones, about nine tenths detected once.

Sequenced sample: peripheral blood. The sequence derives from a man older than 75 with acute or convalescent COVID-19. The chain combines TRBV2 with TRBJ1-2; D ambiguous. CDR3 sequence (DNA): TGTGCCAGCAGCCTAGTCAACTATGGCTACACCTTC. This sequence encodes CASSLVNYGYTF.